The clone carrying this T cell receptor beta chain was observed many times. Authors of the study amplified TCR beta CDR3 regions from RNA transcripts. Carried out on the TCR CDR3, a first-round RT-PCR used the HTBI primer set. TCRdb analysed the multiplex PCR reads with MiXCR anew, one entry per CDR3 protein. The sample includes 500,000 to 600,000 distinct CDR3 sequences, about 20% of them seen just once. The data derive from a study of T cells in Graves' hyperthyroidism and ophthalmopathy. The V end was cut by 3 bases, the J end by 0 bases, with 15 bases between. Germline V gene data show CDR1 as SNHLY and CDR2 as FYNNEI. The CDR3 contains 17 residues.

The V call is TRBV2, the J call TRBJ2-1; D unclear. This sequence originates from a man aged 40-49 years with Graves' ophthalmopathy. Material for sequencing was blood. The CDR3 sequence is CASSDDVAESSYNEQFF. DNA of the CDR3: TGTGCCAGCAGTGATGACGTGGCGGAGAGCTCCTACAATGAGCAGTTCTTC.